This T cell receptor (beta chain) comes out of a study of beta chain features in type 1 diabetes. Of note for this clone: Other DNA sequences in this specimen translate into the identical CDR3.

Since all of the isolated RNA was reverse transcribed, expressed TCRB transcripts were what got sequenced. Profiled with immunoSEQ multiplex PCR; TCRdb holds only in-frame clones, not every one. Of about 330,000 clones listed, roughly 9.6% are singletons. Germline CDR1 is SNHLY and CDR2 is FYNNEI. This CDR3 has 13 amino acids. Losses at the gene ends were 6 bases for V and 3 bases for J; bases not matched to a gene: 3. This receptor was identified in a woman under 40 in good health. The sequencing sample was made of naive CD4+ T cells from blood. The chain joins TRBV2 to TRBJ2-7; 9 bases map to TRBD1. As DNA, the CDR3 is TGTGCCAGCAGCAGGGACAGGGACTACGAGCAGTACTTC. Translation gives CASSRDRDYEQYF.